These 22 T cell receptor beta chains were all obtained from the same sample, sequenced in a study of T cell changes during pregnancy in multiple sclerosis. TCRdb keeps only in-frame clones here, not all; method: immunoSEQ multiplex PCR. This sample has tens of thousands of clones; over 80% occur once, and the top ten carry 0.91%. This sample comprised CD4+ T cells from peripheral blood mononuclear cells, obtained in the second trimester of pregnancy. The receptors originated from a female donor in good health, enrolled as a control in a pregnancy study.

This chain connects TRBV29-1 to TRBJ2-7, with a tentative D call TRBD1 (6 bases). The germline V and J ends were trimmed by 4 bases and 6 bases, with 16 bases remaining between them. In germline, CDR1 is SQVTM, CDR2 ANQGSEA. CDR3 length equals 13 residues. CDR3 sequence: CSVVRGGGGEQYF. The DNA of the CDR3 is TGCAGCGTTGTGCGTGGGGGCGGCGGCGAGCAGTACTTC.

The chain joins TRBV28 to TRBJ1-3, with a possible D match to TRBD1 (5 bases). In germline, CDR1 is MDHEN, CDR2 SYDVKM. CDR3 length: 17 residues. Trimming removed 6 bases from V and 0 bases from J, with 18 bases in between. The CDR3 is CASSQPGVRSSGNTIYF. The CDR3 bases are TGTGCCAGCAGCCAACCGGGGGTGAGGAGCTCTGGAAACACCATATATTTT.

V and J are TRBV5-1 and TRBJ2-3, with D possibly TRBD2 on 6 matching bases. This CDR3 is 17 amino acids long. Trimming pared 4 bases from V and 3 bases from J, leaving 21 bases between. In germline, CDR1 is SGHRS, CDR2 YFSETQ. CDR3 coding DNA: TGCGCCAGCAGCACCGGGTCGGGGGTTAAAGGGACAGATACGCAGTATTTT. This sequence encodes CASSTGSGVKGTDTQYF.

The chain couples TRBV28 to TRBJ2-5; 9 nucleotides align to TRBD1. The CDR3 length is 17 residues. Germline V gene lookup returns CDR1 MDHEN and CDR2 SYDVKM. V lost 3 bases and J lost 5; bases outside the gene matches: 13. CDR3 DNA sequence: TGTGCCAGCAGTTTTCCTTTAACAGGGGGCGAGAGGGAGACCCAGTACTTC. This translates into CASSFPLTGGERETQYF.

J is TRBJ2-3 and V is TRBV28, with 8 bases aligning to TRBD2. J lost 1 base, V lost 5 bases, and 5 bases had no gene match. Germline CDR1 and CDR2: MDHEN and SYDVKM. The length of the CDR3 is 15 residues. The CDR3 sequence: CASSDPGLGTDTQYF. Written as DNA, the CDR3 is TGTGCCAGCAGTGATCCGGGACTAGGCACAGATACGCAGTATTTT.

The DNA of the CDR3 is TGTGCCAGCAGTTTAGGAGGCGCAGGCACCGGGGAGCTGTTTTTT. This translates into CASSLGGAGTGELFF. The chain has TRBV28 and TRBJ2-2; possibly TRBD2 for D (5 bases). This CDR3 region has 15 residues. CDR1 is MDHEN and CDR2 is SYDVKM in the germline V gene. Between the trimmed V and J ends, which lost 2 bases and 4 bases, there was a span of 11 bases.

The V and J genes are TRBV7-8 and TRBJ2-2; D remains ambiguous. Germline V gene data show CDR1 as SGHVS and CDR2 as FQNEAQ. CDR3 length equals 14 residues. V lost 5 bases and J lost 0, with 7 bases in between. CDR3: CASSPLANTGELFF. CDR3 DNA: TGTGCCAGCAGCCCCTTAGCGAACACCGGGGAGCTGTTTTTT.

The chain couples TRBV18 to TRBJ2-1; TRBD1 aligns across 9 bases. Germline V gene data show CDR1 as KGHSH and CDR2 as LQKENI. The CDR3 sequence is 16 residues long. The junction had 3 bases not matched to a gene; V was cut back by 3 bases and J by 0 bases. In DNA form, the CDR3 reads TGTGCCAGCTCACCGCGGACAGGGGCCTCCTACAATGAGCAGTTCTTC. This sequence encodes CASSPRTGASYNEQFF.

The V gene is TRBV10-3, the J gene TRBJ1-3; D is ambiguous. V was clipped by 7 bases and J by 4 bases, with 14 bases between them. Germline CDR1 is ENHRY and CDR2 is SYGVKD. CDR3 length: 14 amino acids. CDR3 nucleotide sequence: TGTGCCATCAAGTCCCGGGTCTGGGGAAACACCATATATTTT. Translated: CAIKSRVWGNTIYF.

The chain links TRBV11-2 to TRBJ1-1, with 12 bases matching TRBD1. V was pared by 1 base and J by 4 bases, with 1 base of the junction left unmatched. The germline V gene has CDR1 SGHAT and CDR2 FQNNGV. The CDR3 loop spans 15 amino acids. CDR3 amino acids: CASSLGDRGPTEAFF. CDR3 sequence (DNA): TGTGCCAGCAGCTTAGGGGACAGGGGGCCCACTGAAGCTTTCTTT.

This chain joins TRBV28 and TRBJ2-7, with TRBD1 identical over 11 bases. Trimming removed 6 bases from V and 5 bases from J; junction bases left unmatched: 6. The CDR3 has 14 amino acids. Germline lookup yields CDR1 MDHEN and CDR2 SYDVKM. The CDR3 region has the DNA TGTGCCAGCAGCTACGGGACAGGGGGAGACGAGCAGTACTTC. Residues: CASSYGTGGDEQYF.

The rearrangement links TRBV28 to TRBJ1-4; 7 bases are a match to TRBD1. CDR1 MDHEN and CDR2 SYDVKM come from the germline V gene. This CDR3 region has 13 residues. V shed 6 bases and J 8 bases; nucleotides not matched to a gene: 6. CDR3 protein: CASRRQGGEKLFF. The CDR3 region has the DNA TGTGCCAGCAGACGACAGGGTGGGGAAAAACTGTTTTTT.

This clone has just one count. The genes are TRBV29-1 and TRBJ2-1; no firm D call. Germline V CDR1 and CDR2: SQVTM, ANQGSEA. This CDR3 comprises 11 residues. V dropped 6 bases and J dropped 4 bases, with 7 bases sitting between them. CDR3 in amino acids: CSVAIYNEQFF. The CDR3 DNA is TGCAGCGTGGCCATATACAATGAGCAGTTCTTC.

The rearrangement joins TRBV29-1 to TRBJ1-1, with D maybe TRBD1 (6 bases). CDR1 and CDR2 from the germline V gene are SQVTM and ANQGSEA. The CDR3 contains 14 residues. Deletions cut 7 bases from V and 0 bases from J, with 15 bases between. The CDR3 DNA reads TGCAGCGCCAGGACAGAACCTATGAACACTGAAGCTTTCTTT. Protein: CSARTEPMNTEAFF.

The chain joins TRBV10-3 to TRBJ2-5; D remains ambiguous. The CDR3 has 15 amino acids. V was clipped by 0 bases and J by 2 bases, with 10 bases between them. In germline, CDR1 is ENHRY, CDR2 SYGVKD. The DNA for the CDR3 is TGTGCCATCAGTGAGTCCCCTTTGGCTCAAGAGACCCAGTACTTC. Translation gives CAISESPLAQETQYF.

The chain carries TRBV27 and TRBJ2-1, with 9 bases matching TRBD1. This CDR3 region has 17 residues. Trimming cost V 3 bases and J 6 bases; bases outside gene matches: 12. Germline CDR1 MNHEY, CDR2 SMNVEV (reference sequence). The CDR3 region is CASSFTSSGTGSNEQFF. Written as DNA, the CDR3 is TGTGCCAGCAGTTTCACATCGTCCGGGACAGGGAGCAATGAGCAGTTCTTC.

V usage is TRBV25-1 and J usage is TRBJ2-3; 10 bases map to TRBD2. J gave up 1 base and V 8 bases, and 6 bases lay outside the gene matches. The germline V gene has CDR1 MGHDK and CDR2 SYGVNS. The CDR3 extends over 15 amino acids. CDR3 in amino acids: CASRKGTSGTDTQYF. CDR3 sequence (DNA): TGTGCCAGCCGTAAGGGGACTAGCGGCACAGATACGCAGTATTTT.

This clone has a single count. The rearrangement joins TRBV15 to TRBJ1-1; D unresolved. The CDR3 loop spans 15 amino acids. Germline V gene data show CDR1 as LNHNV and CDR2 as YYDKDF (reference sequence). V was trimmed by 0 bases and J by 2 bases, leaving 10 bases between them. Written as DNA, the CDR3 is TGTGCCACCAGCAGAGATCAGAATTTAAACACTGAAGCTTTCTTT. This encodes CATSRDQNLNTEAFF.

The chain couples TRBV11-2 to TRBJ2-5; TRBD2 matches at 14 bases. This CDR3 is built from 18 residues. Germline CDR1 and CDR2: SGHAT and FQNNGV. J lost 5 bases, V lost 5 bases, and 13 bases had no gene match. The CDR3 DNA reads as TGTGCCAGCAGCATGTCAGGACTAGCGGGAGGTAGTTGGGAGACCCAGTACTTC. It yields the protein CASSMSGLAGGSWETQYF.

Worth noting for this clone: At one boundary the junction diverges from the germline segment, which might be a read error. The V gene is TRBV6-4, the J gene TRBJ2-7; weak D call: TRBD2 (6 bases). The CDR3 loop spans 12 amino acids. CDR1 is MRHNA, CDR2 SNTAGT, per germline. CDR3 sequence: CAGSRRGYEQYF. CDR3 DNA: TGTGCCGGCAGTCGGAGGGGCTACGAGCAGTACTTC.

This clone turned up a few times. The rearrangement joins TRBV7-3 to TRBJ1-2, with D unresolved. The CDR3 sequence is 13 residues long. V was shortened by 8 bases and J by 4 bases, with 14 bases between the two germline ends. CDR1 is SGHTA and CDR2 is FQGTGA in the germline V gene. The CDR3 sequence is CASQGSNGYGYTF. The CDR3 DNA sequence: TGTGCCAGCCAAGGGAGTAATGGCTATGGCTACACCTTC.

This clone was detected only once. This chain uses TRBV9 with TRBJ2-1, with 7 bases aligning to TRBD2. V shed 4 bases and J 6 bases; nucleotides not matched to a gene: 10. The CDR3 covers 15 residues. Germline CDR1 is SGDLS and CDR2 is YYNGEE. CDR3 in DNA: TGTGCCAGCAGCTCCCGGGAGGCCCCGTCCAATGAGCAGTTCTTC. It yields the protein CASSSREAPSNEQFF.